The 18 T cell receptor beta chains given below trace back to one sample, sequenced in a study of a mutant IDH1 vaccine in newly diagnosed glioma. Their antigen targets remain unknown. Clones were read by immunoSEQ multiplex PCR, and TCRdb kept only the in-frame ones, dropping some. The sample has about 42,000 clones, 70% to 90% seen once; the top ten hold over 1.5%. Noted time point: week 5, during vaccination. Topical imiquimod accompanied each vaccine dose, which consisted of 300 ug of mutant IDH1 20-mer peptide. Material: PBMCs, obtained from a glioma patient whose treatment included an IDH1 peptide vaccine. The receptors originated from a man aged 35 to 55 with glioma.

This clone was seen only a few times. The chain carries TRBV28 and TRBJ1-5; D possibly corresponds to TRBD1 (6 bases). CDR3 length: 13 amino acids. The ends were cut back, 6 bases at V and 7 bases at J, with 13 bases in the middle. Germline V gene lookup returns CDR1 MDHEN and CDR2 SYDVKM. CDR3 sequence: CASSPDSLQPQHF. In nucleotides, the CDR3 is TGTGCCAGCAGCCCGGACAGTCTCCAGCCCCAGCATTTT.

A few counts support this clone. The gene calls are TRBV7-6 and TRBJ2-7; the D call may be TRBD1 or TRBD2 (5 bases each). The CDR3 has 16 residues. Germline V lookup: CDR1 SGHVS, CDR2 FNYEAQ. V lost 2 bases and J 7 bases, leaving 21 bases between the germline ends. In DNA, the CDR3 is TGTGCCAGCAGCTTACCCCCAAGGGGACCCCCTCCTGAGCAGTACTTC. It encodes CASSLPPRGPPPEQYF.

This rearrangement joins TRBV10-3 to TRBJ2-3; the D is unclear. V lost 3 bases, J lost 6 bases, and 4 bases lay in between. The germline gives CDR1 ENHRY, CDR2 SYGVKD. The length of the CDR3 is 11 residues. The DNA for the CDR3 is TGTGCCATCAGTGACCGGGATACGCAGTATTTT. It encodes CAISDRDTQYF.

CDR3 sequence: CASTDQGIRAEAFF. The CDR3 DNA follows: TGTGCCAGTACCGATCAGGGGATCCGGGCTGAAGCTTTCTTT. The chain has TRBV19 and TRBJ1-1; possibly TRBD1 for D (6 bases). The germline gives CDR1 LNHDA, CDR2 SQIVND (reference sequence). The length of the CDR3 is 14 residues. Trimming took off 7 bases at V and 6 bases at J, with 18 bases between the two ends.

This clone appeared once. The chain links TRBV28 to TRBJ1-5, with unresolved D. Germline CDR1 MDHEN, CDR2 SYDVKM. The CDR3 sequence is 12 residues long. Between the trimmed V and J ends, which lost 9 bases and 6 bases, there was a span of 12 bases. CDR3 coding DNA: TGTGCCAGTCAGACTTGGGTTCAGCCCCAGCATTTT. The encoded protein is CASQTWVQPQHF.

The CDR3 sequence is CASSLDHRGRGYTF. CDR3 nucleotide sequence: TGTGCCAGCAGCTTAGATCATCGGGGAAGGGGCTACACCTTC. The V and J genes are TRBV7-3 and TRBJ1-2; D not certain. The CDR3 covers 14 residues. Trimming took off 2 bases at V and 8 bases at J, with 15 bases between the two ends. Germline loops: CDR1 SGHTA, CDR2 FQGTGA.

The rearrangement joins TRBV7-2 to TRBJ2-7; 9 bases map to TRBD2. Germline values: CDR1 SGHTA, CDR2 FQGNSA. The CDR3 consists of 14 residues. The V gene end was trimmed by 5 bases and the J gene end by 7 bases; junction bases not matched to a gene: 9. The CDR3 coding sequence is TGTGCCAGCAGCGCGGCGGGGGGGCTGGGTGAGCAGTACTTC. Translation: CASSAAGGLGEQYF. Filled out from reference TRBV7-2 and TRBJ2-7, the complete variable domain reads GAGVSQSPSNKVTEKGKDVELRCDPISGHTALYWYRQSLGQGLEFLIYFQGNSAPDKSGLPSDRFSAERTGGSVSTLTIQRTQQEDSAVYLCASSAAGGLGEQYFGPGTRLTVT.

The V gene is TRBV28, the J gene TRBJ2-3; no reliable D call. The CDR3 runs 10 residues. CDR1 and CDR2 from the germline V gene are MDHEN and SYDVKM. Trimming removed 6 bases from V and 5 bases from J, with 3 bases in between. This CDR3 is CASRGDTQYF. In DNA, the CDR3 is TGTGCCAGCAGAGGAGATACGCAGTATTTT.

The chain combines TRBV7-2 with TRBJ2-3; perhaps TRBD2 as D (5 bases). V was shortened by 5 bases and J by 9 bases, with 12 bases between the two germline ends. This CDR3 spans 12 amino acids. Germline CDR1 SGHTA, CDR2 FQGNSA. CDR3 sequence (DNA): TGTGCCAGCAGCAGGCGCGGGCGGACGCAGTATTTT. It yields the protein CASSRRGRTQYF.

The rearrangement joins TRBV9 to TRBJ1-1, with TRBD1 matching 7 bases. Looked up from germline, CDR1 is SGDLS and CDR2 is YYNGEE. CDR3 length: 15 amino acids. Germline trimming cut 4 bases from V and 6 bases from J; bases unmatched to any gene: 12. This CDR3 reads CASSLEARQGSEAFF. CDR3 bases: TGTGCCAGCAGCCTAGAGGCAAGACAGGGCTCTGAAGCTTTCTTT.

CDR3 residues: CASSQEGQSMNTEAFF. In nucleotides, the CDR3 is TGTGCCAGCAGCCAAGAGGGACAGTCGATGAACACTGAAGCTTTCTTT. V and J are TRBV4-2 and TRBJ1-1; 7 nucleotides agree with TRBD1. Germline V gene lookup returns CDR1 LGHNA and CDR2 YNFKEQ. The CDR3 has 16 amino acids. Trimming took 0 bases from V and 0 from J; bases not matched to a gene: 4.

Here the CDR3 DNA reads TGCAGTGCTTTCAGGGATGGCTACACCTTC. Translated, it gives CSAFRDGYTF. The chain is built from TRBV20-1 and TRBJ1-2; possibly TRBD1 for D (5 bases). The ends were cut back, 5 bases at V and 6 bases at J, with 7 bases in the middle. The CDR3 extends over 10 amino acids. Germline-derived CDR1 and CDR2 are DFQATT and SNEGSKA (reference sequence).

This chain uses TRBV7-2 with TRBJ2-7, with 13 bases fitting TRBD2. V dropped 5 bases and J dropped 4; count of bases not matched to a gene: 8. CDR3 length: 16 amino acids. Looked up from germline, CDR1 is SGHTA and CDR2 is FQGNSA. The CDR3 reads CASSRQTLAGGYEQYF. CDR3 DNA: TGTGCCAGCAGCCGACAAACACTAGCGGGAGGGTACGAGCAGTACTTC.

The chain couples TRBV27 to TRBJ1-2; 7 nucleotides match TRBD1. In germline, CDR1 is MNHEY, CDR2 SMNVEV (reference sequence). V dropped 5 bases and J dropped 1; count of bases not matched to a gene: 7. The CDR3 extends over 15 amino acids. Written as DNA, the CDR3 is TGTGCCAGCAGTGTTCGACAGGGCCTTAACTATGGCTACACCTTC. Residues: CASSVRQGLNYGYTF.

V is TRBV4-2 and J is TRBJ1-5; 7 bases are shared with TRBD1. The CDR3 consists of 15 residues. Per germline, CDR1 LGHNA and CDR2 YNFKEQ. After removal of 2 bases from V and 5 bases from J, the junction contained 6 bases not matched to a gene. The CDR3 DNA reads as TGTGCCAGCAGCCAATATACAGGGGCAGATCAGCCCCAGCATTTT. It is translated as CASSQYTGADQPQHF.

This chain uses TRBV4-3 with TRBJ2-4; D ambiguous. The CDR3 is made up of 13 amino acids. V gave up 1 base and J gave up 16 bases, with 17 bases separating them. Germline lookup yields CDR1 LGHNA and CDR2 YSLEER. The CDR3 DNA is TGCGCCAGCAGCCAAGGCCCCTGGGATTCCTTCTACTTC. It yields the protein CASSQGPWDSFYF.

CDR3 nucleotide sequence: TGTGCTATTATCGGGGGGGAGGGCACAGATACGCAGTATTTT. Its protein is CAIIGGEGTDTQYF. The rearrangement joins TRBV6-1 to TRBJ2-3, with 8 bases identical to TRBD2. The CDR3 length is 14 residues. Germline assignment: CDR1 MNHNS and CDR2 SASEGT.

CDR3 DNA sequence: TGTGCCAGCAGTTTATCAGGGGCAGGCGCCCGTGGCTACACCTTC. Translated: CASSLSGAGARGYTF. This rearrangement joins TRBV28 to TRBJ1-2; perhaps TRBD1 as D (6 bases). The CDR3 totals 15 residues. The ends were cut back, 1 base at V and 7 bases at J, with 16 bases in the middle. Germline V gives CDR1 MDHEN, CDR2 SYDVKM.